The clone carrying this T cell receptor (beta chain) was seen ten or more times. Its antigen is not identified. The lymph nodes were axillary draining lymph nodes from breast cancer patients. These data originate in a study of breast tumors, draining lymph nodes, adjacent tissues. Study results and limitations: Compared with basal-like, luminal-like tumors shared significantly more repertoire with nontumor tissue. Tumors had less TCR diversity than lymph nodes, more than nontumor tissue.

This CDR3 is built from 14 residues. The V gene lost 4 bases and the J gene lost 2 bases, with 14 bases spanning the gap. Germline lookup yields CDR1 SQVTM and CDR2 ANQGSEA. MiXCR, applied by TCRdb to the multiplex PCR reads, yields one record per CDR3 protein. The data show 85,000 to 130,000 distinct CDR3 sequences, less than 25% seen once. The chain combines TRBV29-1 with TRBJ2-5; D may match TRBD1 or TRBD2 (5 bases each). The sequence came from a female donor with breast cancer. Some clones in this sample may be carry-over from other donors' samples. Sequences were obtained from axillary lymph node tissue. CDR3 in DNA: TGCAGCGTTGGAGGACGGGGACCACAAGAGACCCAGTACTTC. Its protein product is CSVGGRGPQETQYF.